These 21 T cell receptor beta chains were all obtained from the same sample, sequenced in a study of blood T cell repertoires in COVID-19. Here immunoSEQ multiplex PCR was the method, and the copy in TCRdb shows in-frame clones only, minus some. Here the sample spans under 300,000 clones, less than 90% being singletons. The sequenced material came from peripheral blood. Source of these receptors: a man in his 60s with acute or convalescent COVID-19.

This clone has just one count. V usage is TRBV7-9 and J usage is TRBJ2-3; TRBD1 is a possible D gene (5 bases). The CDR3 contains 15 residues. Germline V gene data show CDR1 as SEHNR and CDR2 as FQNEAQ (reference sequence). Trimming took off 1 base at V and 1 base at J, with 9 bases between the two ends. Here the CDR3 reads CASSLVMTGTDTQYF. CDR3 nucleotides: TGTGCCAGCAGCTTAGTTATGACAGGCACAGATACGCAGTATTTT.

V is TRBV7-6 and J is TRBJ2-7; 7 bases map to TRBD2. This CDR3 region has 15 residues. The germline gives CDR1 SGHVS, CDR2 FNYEAQ. Germline trimming cut 5 bases from V and 2 bases from J; bases unmatched to any gene: 9. The CDR3 protein is CASSPGLAEPYEQYF. CDR3 sequence (DNA): TGTGCCAGCAGCCCAGGCCTAGCGGAGCCCTACGAGCAGTACTTC.

The chain carries TRBV6-1 and TRBJ2-2; 14 bases align to TRBD2. Germline V gene lookup returns CDR1 MNHNS and CDR2 SASEGT. The CDR3 spans 17 residues. J gave up 0 bases and V 4 bases, and 1 base lay outside the gene matches. The CDR3 bases are TGTGCCAGCAGTGTGACTAGCGGGAGGGCGAACACCGGGGAGCTGTTTTTT. Translating it yields CASSVTSGRANTGELFF.

This chain uses TRBV6-2 or TRBV6-3 with TRBJ2-3; 7 nucleotides line up with TRBD2. In germline, CDR1 is MNHEY, CDR2 SVGEGT. CDR3 length: 15 residues. The J segment lost 4 bases and the V segment lost 4 bases, leaving 8 bases of the junction unmatched. In DNA, the CDR3 is TGTGCCAGCAGTTCCCTATCCGCGGGAGCAGATACGCAGTATTTT. It yields the protein CASSSLSAGADTQYF.

CDR3 bases: TGCGCCAGCAGCCTACAGGGGGATGAAAAACTGTTTTTT. Protein product: CASSLQGDEKLFF. The chain links TRBV4-1 to TRBJ1-4; 8 nucleotides agree with TRBD1. The CDR3 totals 13 residues. After removal of 4 bases from V and 6 bases from J, the junction contained 1 base not matched to a gene. Looked up from germline, CDR1 is MGHRA and CDR2 is YSYEKL.

The chain joins TRBV9 to TRBJ2-5; D may be TRBD2 (6 bases). The V gene lost 3 bases and the J gene lost 7 bases, with 16 bases spanning the gap. This CDR3 comprises 14 residues. Germline V gene sequence: CDR1 SGDLS, CDR2 YYNGEE. In DNA, the CDR3 is TGTGCCAGCAGCGCGACGCTAGCGCCTGGGACCCAGTACTTC. Its protein product is CASSATLAPGTQYF.

The genes are TRBV19 and TRBJ1-1; D not resolved. In germline, CDR1 is LNHDA, CDR2 SQIVND (reference sequence). V dropped 3 bases and J dropped 5 bases, with 16 bases sitting between them. The CDR3 sequence is 15 residues long. Here the CDR3 DNA reads TGTGCCAGTAGTATCGGGAGGAGGGCGTGGACTGAAGCTTTCTTT. It codes for CASSIGRRAWTEAFF.

The table lists this clone with a count of one. The chain couples TRBV4-3 to TRBJ1-1; the D gene is possibly TRBD1 (6 bases). With 4 bases removed from V and 0 bases from J, the gap between germline ends came to 9 bases. Germline CDR1 LGHNA, CDR2 YSLEER. The CDR3 consists of 14 residues. The CDR3 loop is CASSRTVMNTEAFF. The CDR3 DNA reads TGCGCCAGCAGCCGGACAGTTATGAACACTGAAGCTTTCTTT.

This rearrangement joins TRBV5-4 to TRBJ1-2; 7 bases line up with TRBD1. V shed 5 bases and J 3 bases; nucleotides not matched to a gene: 13. The length of the CDR3 is 16 residues. Germline CDR1 reads SGHNT; CDR2 reads YYREEE (reference sequence). CDR3 bases: TGTGCCAGCAGTTCAGGGGGTCGGGTCCCGGACTATGGCTACACCTTC. Translation gives CASSSGGRVPDYGYTF.

V gene TRBV11-3 combines with J gene TRBJ2-1, with TRBD1 identical over 8 bases. Losses at the gene ends were 3 bases for V and 0 bases for J; bases not matched to a gene: 10. Germline V gene sequence: CDR1 SGHNT, CDR2 YENEEA. This CDR3 comprises 18 residues. DNA for the CDR3: TGTGCCAGCAGCTTCAACTTAGACAGGGGTAGCTCCTACAATGAGCAGTTCTTC. This encodes CASSFNLDRGSSYNEQFF.

This chain uses TRBV4-2 with TRBJ1-6; D call uncertain. V was pared by 0 bases and J by 11 bases, with 8 bases between. In germline, CDR1 is LGHNA, CDR2 YNFKEQ. CDR3 length: 13 amino acids. CDR3 DNA sequence: TGTGCCAGCAGCCAAGATCGGGGTACACCCCTCCACTTT. Residues: CASSQDRGTPLHF.

V usage is TRBV6-2 or TRBV6-3 and J usage is TRBJ2-7, with 7 bases identical to TRBD2. V dropped 3 bases and J dropped 0; count of bases not matched to a gene: 11. Germline V gives CDR1 MNHEY, CDR2 SVGEGT. CDR3 size: 17 residues. As DNA, the CDR3 is TGTGCCAGCAGTTATTCCCTACCGGGCGGGAGCTCCTACGAGCAGTACTTC. Translated: CASSYSLPGGSSYEQYF.

As concerns this clone: One end of the junction varies from germline; a read error may be responsible. The CDR3 DNA reads as TGTGCTAGCAGCTGGGGACTAGCGGGAGGCACAGATACGCAGTATTTT. Encoded protein: CASSWGLAGGTDTQYF. The rearrangement joins TRBV7-7 to TRBJ2-3; TRBD2 matches at 14 bases. The CDR3 spans 16 residues. Germline V CDR1 and CDR2: SSHAT, FNYEAQ (reference sequence).

J is TRBJ1-2 and V is TRBV7-2; TRBD1 matches at 9 bases. Germline V CDR1 and CDR2: SGHTA, FQGNSA. V shed 4 bases, J shed 8 bases, and the junction held 8 bases outside the gene matches. The CDR3 is 14 residues long. CDR3 coding DNA: TGTGCCAGCAGCTCGTATCGGACAGGGGTCGGCTACACCTTC. Translating gives CASSSYRTGVGYTF.

This rearrangement joins TRBV6-2 or TRBV6-3 to TRBJ1-2, with D unresolved. CDR1 is MNHEY and CDR2 is SVGEGT in the germline V gene. There are 14 residues in the CDR3. V dropped 5 bases and J dropped 0 bases, with 10 bases sitting between them. The chain's CDR3 is CASSPAGTNYGYTF. CDR3 DNA: TGTGCCAGCAGTCCAGCAGGCACTAACTATGGCTACACCTTC.

Turning to this clone: The junction does not match germline at one end; this may be a read error. The chain couples TRBV7-7 to TRBJ2-5; 7 positions agree with TRBD1. Germline CDR1 reads SSHAT; CDR2 reads FNYEAQ (reference sequence). The CDR3 consists of 14 residues. The CDR3 loop is CASSSDRFQETQYF. In nucleotides, the CDR3 is TGTGCTAGCAGCTCGGACAGGTTCCAAGAGACCCAGTACTTC.

This CDR3 is CASSPSRDTSSYEQYF. DNA of the CDR3: TGTGCCAGCAGCCCATCCCGGGACACCTCATCCTACGAGCAGTACTTC. This rearrangement joins TRBV4-2 to TRBJ2-7; a weak D match, TRBD1 (6 bases). Trimming removed 4 bases from V and 1 base from J, with 17 bases in between. The CDR3 loop spans 16 amino acids. Germline CDR1 reads LGHNA; CDR2 reads YNFKEQ.

This chain's CDR3 is CASSLQQGPQETQYF. In DNA, the CDR3 is TGCGCCAGCAGCTTGCAACAGGGGCCTCAAGAGACCCAGTACTTC. The chain links TRBV5-1 to TRBJ2-5, with 7 positions matching TRBD1. V lost 1 base, J lost 2 bases, and 5 bases stayed unmatched. In germline, CDR1 is SGHRS, CDR2 YFSETQ. The CDR3 spans 15 residues.

Concerning this clone: One end of the junction is discordant with germline, which a read error may explain. The V call is TRBV6-1, the J call TRBJ2-7; a weak D match, TRBD1 (5 bases). This CDR3 contains 17 residues. Germline assignment: CDR1 MNHNS and CDR2 SASEGT. The CDR3 DNA reads as TGTGCCAGCAGTCAAGCAGCTCAGCGACAGAGCTCCTACGAGCAGTACTTC. It codes for CASSQAAQRQSSYEQYF.

The chain recombines TRBV18 with TRBJ1-5; 10 bases match TRBD1. The CDR3 runs 15 residues. Trimming removed 3 bases from V and 8 bases from J; junction bases left unmatched: 7. Germline CDR1 KGHSH, CDR2 LQKENI. Here the CDR3 reads CASSPTGGEEEPQHF. CDR3 DNA sequence: TGTGCCAGCTCACCGACAGGGGGCGAAGAGGAGCCCCAGCATTTT.

The rearrangement uses TRBV7-2 and TRBJ2-1, with D possibly TRBD2 on 6 matching bases. Germline V gene data show CDR1 as SGHTA and CDR2 as FQGNSA. The V end was cut by 3 bases, the J end by 8 bases, with 17 bases between. The CDR3 is 15 amino acids. The CDR3 DNA sequence: TGTGCCAGCAGCTTCTCGGGGGAAAATGTTCATGAGCAGTTCTTC. Translated, it gives CASSFSGENVHEQFF.